The 2 T cell receptor beta chains presented below share a single source sample, sequenced in a study of cytomegalovirus exposure and HLA in healthy donors. 60 Vbeta and 13 Jbeta primers were used in PCR. TCRdb's table, derived via immunoSEQ multiplex PCR, lists solely in-frame clones and lacks some. The table has 150,000 to 200,000 clones, 70% to 80% seen once. Sequencing was carried out using PBMCs. The receptors were sampled from a male donor in good health and CMV-seropositive.

V usage is TRBV27 and J usage is TRBJ2-5; unclear D gene. This CDR3 has 13 amino acids. CDR1 MNHEY and CDR2 SMNVEV come from the germline V gene (reference sequence). V lost 6 bases and J 5 bases, leaving 13 bases between the germline ends. As DNA, the CDR3 is TGTGCCAGCAGCGCCCAGTTCCTGGAGACCCAGTACTTC. Protein: CASSAQFLETQYF.

V and J are TRBV15 and TRBJ2-3; 7 bases line up with TRBD2. The ends lost 5 bases at V and 6 bases at J; junction bases unmatched: 11. Per germline, CDR1 LNHNV and CDR2 YYDKDF (reference sequence). There are 15 residues in the CDR3. The CDR3 is CATSALGGSEDTQYF. DNA for the CDR3: TGTGCCACCAGCGCCCTGGGGGGGAGCGAGGATACGCAGTATTTT.